A selection of T cell receptor beta chains follows, all from one sample in a study of T-cell reconstitution after alpha-beta-depleted transplantation in children. TCRdb re-called the PCR reads with MiXCR, one entry per CDR3 protein. The table lists 250,000 or so distinct CDR3 sequences, under 9.5% of them singletons. The sequencing used PBMCs, mostly from graft donor cells, collected 180 days after TCRalphabeta/CD19-depleted stem cell transplant. The source is a male patient younger than 18 who had a stem cell transplant for acute lymphoblastic leukemia, so the T cells may come from the graft donor. CDR3s include the opening cysteine and the closing phenylalanine or tryptophan. A D gene is named only where the DNA matches it firmly. Only part of the rows carry a size: once, few, many, or a class if the clone is expanded.

d_gene: .
v_gene: TRBV7-2
abundance: many
j_gene: TRBJ2-3
CDR3nt: TGTGCCACAAACTGGGCAGGGGGCACAGATACGCAGTATTTT
CDR3aa: CATNWAGGTDTQYF

d_gene: .
v_gene: TRBV6-1
abundance: .
j_gene: TRBJ2-2
CDR3nt: TGTGCCAGCCGACCTGCGCTGCGTACCGGGGAGCTGTTTTTT
CDR3aa: CASRPALRTGELFF

d_gene: TRBD1
v_gene: TRBV2
abundance: many
j_gene: TRBJ2-2
CDR3nt: TGTGCCAGCAGTCTGGGACAGGGGGAGGGCGGGGAGCTGTTTTTT
CDR3aa: CASSLGQGEGGELFF

d_gene: .
v_gene: TRBV12-5
abundance: .
j_gene: TRBJ2-7
CDR3nt: TGTGCTAGTGGTTTCCGACTCAGCTGGTCCTACGAGCAGTACTTC
CDR3aa: CASGFRLSWSYEQYF

d_gene: .
v_gene: TRBV11-3
abundance: many
j_gene: TRBJ2-2
CDR3nt: TGTGCCAGCAGCATGCTTAACACCGGGGAGCTGTTTTTT
CDR3aa: CASSMLNTGELFF

d_gene: .
v_gene: TRBV7-7
abundance: many
j_gene: TRBJ2-5
CDR3nt: TGTGCAACGTTGAGGGAGACCCAGTACTTC
CDR3aa: CATLRETQYF

d_gene: .
v_gene: TRBV12-3/TRBV12-4
abundance: many
j_gene: TRBJ1-1
CDR3nt: TGTGCCAGCAGTTTGAGATCAATGGGGAGCCTGAACACTGAAGCTTTCTTT
CDR3aa: CASSLRSMGSLNTEAFF

d_gene: .
v_gene: TRBV5-4
abundance: many
j_gene: TRBJ2-1
CDR3nt: TGTGCCAGCAGCTTTGGTCCGGGCCTCAATGAGCAGTTCTTC
CDR3aa: CASSFGPGLNEQFF

d_gene: TRBD1
v_gene: TRBV7-9
abundance: many
j_gene: TRBJ1-1
CDR3nt: TGTGCCAGCAGCTTAGTACGGGACAGTAGAGCTTTCTTT
CDR3aa: CASSLVRDSRAFF

d_gene: .
v_gene: TRBV11-1
abundance: many
j_gene: TRBJ2-5
CDR3nt: TGTGCCAGCAGCTTAGATAGCGGGACAGGAGAAGAGACCCAGTACTTC
CDR3aa: CASSLDSGTGEETQYF

d_gene: .
v_gene: TRBV5-1
abundance: many
j_gene: TRBJ2-3
CDR3nt: TGCGCCAGCAGCCCCAGGACTACAAGCACAGATACGCAGTATTTT
CDR3aa: CASSPRTTSTDTQYF

d_gene: TRBD1
v_gene: TRBV28
abundance: many
j_gene: TRBJ2-7
CDR3nt: TGTGCCAGCTGGGACAGGTTCTACGAGCAGTACTTC
CDR3aa: CASWDRFYEQYF

d_gene: TRBD2
v_gene: TRBV19
abundance: many
j_gene: TRBJ2-5
CDR3nt: TGTGCCAGTAGTATCCGGACCCTAGCGGGTCAAGAGACCCAGTACTTC
CDR3aa: CASSIRTLAGQETQYF

d_gene: TRBD1
v_gene: TRBV5-4
abundance: many
j_gene: TRBJ1-1
CDR3nt: TGTGCCAGCAGCTTACTTAACAGGGGTCACACTGAAGCTTTCTTT
CDR3aa: CASSLLNRGHTEAFF

d_gene: TRBD2
v_gene: TRBV5-1
abundance: many
j_gene: TRBJ2-7
CDR3nt: TGCGCCAGCAGCTTGGGGAGGGCCCCTAGCGGGAGTTACCTTTACGAGCAGTACTTC
CDR3aa: CASSLGRAPSGSYLYEQYF

d_gene: .
v_gene: TRBV5-1
abundance: many
j_gene: TRBJ1-2
CDR3nt: TGCGCCAGCAGCTTGGTGGATAACTATGGCTACACCTTT
CDR3aa: CASSLVDNYGYTF

d_gene: TRBD2
v_gene: TRBV5-1
abundance: many
j_gene: TRBJ2-2
CDR3nt: TGCGCCAGCAGCTTGTCTTCCAGCGGGGGAGGCACCGGGGAGCTGTTTTTT
CDR3aa: CASSLSSSGGGTGELFF

d_gene: TRBD2
v_gene: TRBV7-8
abundance: .
j_gene: TRBJ2-1
CDR3nt: TGTGCCAGCAGCCCGGGGGGGGGGAACAATGAGCAGTTCTTC
CDR3aa: CASSPGGGNNEQFF

d_gene: .
v_gene: TRBV7-9
abundance: many
j_gene: TRBJ1-3
CDR3nt: TGTGCCAGCAGCTTAGCACGGGAACAAGGAAACACCATATATTTT
CDR3aa: CASSLAREQGNTIYF

d_gene: .
v_gene: TRBV19
abundance: .
j_gene: TRBJ2-2
CDR3nt: TGTGCCAGTAGTATAGATCTGGGCGCCGGGGAGCTGTTTTTT
CDR3aa: CASSIDLGAGELFF

d_gene: TRBD1
v_gene: TRBV9
abundance: many
j_gene: TRBJ2-7
CDR3nt: TGTGCCAGCAGCGTAGGACAGGGGAACCCCGACGAGCAGTACTTC
CDR3aa: CASSVGQGNPDEQYF

d_gene: .
v_gene: TRBV6-5
abundance: many
j_gene: TRBJ1-3
CDR3nt: TGTGCCAGCAAGGGTCGTTTTAACGCTGGAAACACCATATATTTT
CDR3aa: CASKGRFNAGNTIYF

d_gene: .
v_gene: TRBV7-2
abundance: many
j_gene: TRBJ2-2
CDR3nt: TGTGCCAGCAGGAGAGCGTCGAGCGGGGAGCTGTTTTTT
CDR3aa: CASRRASSGELFF

d_gene: .
v_gene: TRBV7-2
abundance: many
j_gene: TRBJ2-7
CDR3nt: TGTGCCAGCAGCCGAGGTGGGGGCGCGGAGGAGCAGTACTTC
CDR3aa: CASSRGGGAEEQYF

d_gene: .
v_gene: TRBV20-1
abundance: few
j_gene: TRBJ2-7
CDR3nt: TGCAGTGCTAGAGTGCTGCCCGCAGGGCGCTACGAGCAGTACTTC
CDR3aa: CSARVLPAGRYEQYF

d_gene: .
v_gene: TRBV29-1
abundance: many
j_gene: TRBJ2-6
CDR3nt: TGCAGCGTTGAAAGGGGAATCTCTGGGGCCAACGTCCTGACTTTC
CDR3aa: CSVERGISGANVLTF

d_gene: .
v_gene: TRBV9
abundance: many
j_gene: TRBJ2-1
CDR3nt: TGTGCCAGCAGCGCCGACAGCCCCTCTTTCTACAATGAGCAGTTCTTC
CDR3aa: CASSADSPSFYNEQFF

d_gene: .
v_gene: TRBV4-2
abundance: many
j_gene: TRBJ2-5
CDR3nt: TGTGCCAGCAGCCAGAAGGGGGGCGAGACCCAGTACTTC
CDR3aa: CASSQKGGETQYF

d_gene: .
v_gene: TRBV12-3/TRBV12-4
abundance: .
j_gene: TRBJ2-3
CDR3nt: TGTGCCAGCAGTTTAGACACAGATCCGCAGTATTTT
CDR3aa: CASSLDTDPQYF

d_gene: TRBD1
v_gene: TRBV12-3/TRBV12-4
abundance: many
j_gene: TRBJ1-6
CDR3nt: TGTGCCAGCAGTTTAGACAGGGGGAGTTCACCCCTCCACTTT
CDR3aa: CASSLDRGSSPLHF

d_gene: .
v_gene: TRBV20-1
abundance: many
j_gene: TRBJ2-3
CDR3nt: TGCAGTGCTAGACGCGGAGGGCTCGGGACAGATACGCAGTATTTT
CDR3aa: CSARRGGLGTDTQYF

d_gene: TRBD1
v_gene: TRBV29-1
abundance: many
j_gene: TRBJ2-7
CDR3nt: TGCAGCGTTCCGGGACAGGGTCTCTACGAGCAGTACTTC
CDR3aa: CSVPGQGLYEQYF

d_gene: TRBD2
v_gene: TRBV7-6
abundance: few
j_gene: TRBJ2-1
CDR3nt: TGTGCCAGCAGCTTACCTCCTGGGGGGGAGGGGAGCAATGAGCAGTTCTTC
CDR3aa: CASSLPPGGEGSNEQFF

d_gene: .
v_gene: TRBV29-1
abundance: many
j_gene: TRBJ2-1
CDR3nt: TGCAGCGTTGAAGATATTCGCAGGGCCCGGGGTGAGCAGTTCTTC
CDR3aa: CSVEDIRRARGEQFF